This T cell receptor beta chain stems from a study of CD8 T cells in ankylosing spondylitis. Worth noting for this clonotype: Its antigen is not known. This clone may be a read error of a much larger clone one base away.

The study's findings and limits: According to the report, clones linked to the disease were significantly enriched in matched synovial fluid samples taken from ankylosing spondylitis patients. Ankylosing spondylitis blood appeared to be characterized by a TCR beta motif of 8 or 9 highly homologous variants. Disease-linked clones were CD8+ and relatively rare in peripheral blood. Previously reported in reactive arthritis synovial fluid and blood were some of the motif variants.

MiXCR, run by TCRdb on the 5' RACE reads, gives a single entry per CDR3 protein. The profile covers 120,000 or so distinct CDR3 sequences, with approximately 14% appearing a single time and 2.5% to 3% taken by the ten largest. Germline V gene data show CDR1 as DFQATT and CDR2 as SNEGSKA (reference sequence). The CDR3 loop spans 16 amino acids. The specimen was blood, either unsorted or a sorted T cell fraction (not recorded which). The chain carries TRBV20-1 and TRBJ1-5; 7 bases match TRBD1. The clonotype was recovered from a female donor with ankylosing spondylitis or in good health (not recorded which). The CDR3 loop reads CSAGDRTGVGNQPQHF. The CDR3 coding sequence is TGCAGTGCTGGAGATAGAACAGGGGTGGGCAATCAGCCCCAGCATTTT.